This T cell receptor beta chain comes out of a study of response to subunit inactivated influenza vaccine. Using its own MiXCR run on the RT-PCR reads, TCRdb lists one record per CDR3 protein. There are hundreds of thousands of distinct CDR3 sequences in the sample; 10% to 15% occur only once, and around 12% lies in the top ten. J was trimmed by 6 bases and V by 5 bases; bases with no gene match: 7. Per germline, CDR1 SEHNR and CDR2 FQNEAQ (reference sequence). The CDR3 extends over 14 amino acids. Overall study findings and caveats: Authors suggested seasonal influenza vaccinations each recruit few new T cells.

In regard to this clonotype: Its antigen remains unknown.

This sample comprised PBMCs from blood, obtained 45 days after vaccination. This clonotype was sampled from a man in his forties or fifties who received an inactivated influenza vaccine. The rearrangement links TRBV7-9 to TRBJ2-7, with 10 positions matching TRBD2. This chain's CDR3 is CASSQSGRVSEQYF. CDR3 nucleotide sequence: TGTGCCAGCAGCCAAAGCGGGAGGGTATCCGAGCAGTACTTC. The full variable domain, completed using reference TRBV7-9 and TRBJ2-7, is DTGVSQNPRHKITKRGQNVTFRCDPISEHNRLYWYRQTLGQGPEFLTYFQNEAQLEKSRLLSDRFSAERPKGSFSTLEIQRTEQGDSAMYLCASSQSGRVSEQYFGPGTRLTVT.